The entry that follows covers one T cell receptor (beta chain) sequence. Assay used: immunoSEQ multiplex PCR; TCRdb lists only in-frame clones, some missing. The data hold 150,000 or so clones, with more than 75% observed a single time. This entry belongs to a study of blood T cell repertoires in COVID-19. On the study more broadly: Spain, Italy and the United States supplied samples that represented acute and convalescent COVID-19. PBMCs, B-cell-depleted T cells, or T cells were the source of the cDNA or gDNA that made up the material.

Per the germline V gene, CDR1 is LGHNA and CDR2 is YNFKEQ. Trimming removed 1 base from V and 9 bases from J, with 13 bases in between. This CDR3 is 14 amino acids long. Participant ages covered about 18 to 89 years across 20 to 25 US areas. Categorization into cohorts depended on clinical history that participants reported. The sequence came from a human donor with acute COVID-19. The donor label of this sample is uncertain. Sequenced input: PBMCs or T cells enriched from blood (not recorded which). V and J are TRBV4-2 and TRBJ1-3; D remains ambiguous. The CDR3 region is CASSQVGHGGTIYF. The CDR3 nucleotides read TGTGCCAGCAGCCAAGTGGGTCACGGAGGCACCATATATTTT.